Below, one T cell receptor (beta chain) is given with its context. These data originate in a study of technical replicates of blood from a handful of donors. The V segment lost 9 bases and the J segment 1 base; nucleotides outside the gene matches: 8. CDR1 and CDR2 (germline): SGHRS, YFSETQ. The CDR3 runs 14 residues. The data were produced by immunoSEQ multiplex PCR, yet TCRdb's version contains in-frame clones alone and is incomplete. The table records 100,000 or so clones, 96% of them present only once. The chain couples TRBV5-1 to TRBJ2-7; 9 positions match TRBD1. Sequenced: T cells isolated from PBMCs. The sequence was obtained from a human donor in good health. The CDR3 region has the DNA TGCGCCACGGGGACCGGGACAGGGTCCTACGAGCAGTACTTC. Residues: CATGTGTGSYEQYF.